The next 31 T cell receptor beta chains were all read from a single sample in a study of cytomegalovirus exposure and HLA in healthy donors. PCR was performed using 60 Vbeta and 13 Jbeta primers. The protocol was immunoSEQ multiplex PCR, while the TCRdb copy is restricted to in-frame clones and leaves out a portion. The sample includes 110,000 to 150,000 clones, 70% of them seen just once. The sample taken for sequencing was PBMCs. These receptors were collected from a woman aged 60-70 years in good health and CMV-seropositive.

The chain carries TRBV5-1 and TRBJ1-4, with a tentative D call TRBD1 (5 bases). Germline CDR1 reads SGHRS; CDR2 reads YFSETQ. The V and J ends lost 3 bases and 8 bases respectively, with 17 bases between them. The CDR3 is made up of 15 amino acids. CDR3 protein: CASSSGRGGAEKLFF. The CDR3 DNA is TGCGCCAGCAGCTCCGGACGAGGAGGGGCAGAAAAACTGTTTTTT.

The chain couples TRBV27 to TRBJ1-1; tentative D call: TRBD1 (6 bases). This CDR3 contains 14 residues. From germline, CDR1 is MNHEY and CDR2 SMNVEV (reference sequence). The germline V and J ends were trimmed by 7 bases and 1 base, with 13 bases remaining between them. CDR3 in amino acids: CASKGVERNTEAFF. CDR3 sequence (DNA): TGTGCCAGCAAGGGGGTGGAAAGGAACACTGAAGCTTTCTTT.

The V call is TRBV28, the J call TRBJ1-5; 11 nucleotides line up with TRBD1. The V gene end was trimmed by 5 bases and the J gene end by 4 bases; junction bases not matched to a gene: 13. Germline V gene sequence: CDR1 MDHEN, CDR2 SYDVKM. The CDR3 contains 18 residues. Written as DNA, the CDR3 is TGTGCCAGCAGTCAACTCGGACAGGGGGCGCGTGGGAATCAGCCCCAGCATTTT. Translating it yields CASSQLGQGARGNQPQHF.

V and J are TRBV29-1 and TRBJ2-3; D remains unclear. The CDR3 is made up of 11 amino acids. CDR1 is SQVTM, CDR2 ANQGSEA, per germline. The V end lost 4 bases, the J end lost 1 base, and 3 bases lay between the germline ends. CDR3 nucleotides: TGCAGCGTTGCTCGCACAGATACGCAGTATTTT. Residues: CSVARTDTQYF.

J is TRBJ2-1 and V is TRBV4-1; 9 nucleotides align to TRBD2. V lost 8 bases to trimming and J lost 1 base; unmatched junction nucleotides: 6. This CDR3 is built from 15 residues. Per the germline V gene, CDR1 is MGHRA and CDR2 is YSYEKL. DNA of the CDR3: TGCGCCAGCGGCAAGGGACTAGCTTCCTACAATGAGCAGTTCTTC. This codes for CASGKGLASYNEQFF.

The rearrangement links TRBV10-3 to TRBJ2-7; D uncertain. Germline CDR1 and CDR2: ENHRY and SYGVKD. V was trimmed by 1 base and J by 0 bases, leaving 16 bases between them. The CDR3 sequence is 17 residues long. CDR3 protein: CAISEFGLVESSYEQYF. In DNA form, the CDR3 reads TGTGCCATCAGTGAGTTCGGGTTAGTAGAGAGCTCCTACGAGCAGTACTTC.

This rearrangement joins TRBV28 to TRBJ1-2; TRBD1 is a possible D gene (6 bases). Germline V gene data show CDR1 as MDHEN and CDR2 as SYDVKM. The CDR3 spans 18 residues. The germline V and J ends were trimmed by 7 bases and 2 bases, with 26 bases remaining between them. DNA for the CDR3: TGTGCCAGCACGTCGGGGACACCTGGTTGGAATAGGAACTATGGCTACACCTTC. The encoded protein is CASTSGTPGWNRNYGYTF.

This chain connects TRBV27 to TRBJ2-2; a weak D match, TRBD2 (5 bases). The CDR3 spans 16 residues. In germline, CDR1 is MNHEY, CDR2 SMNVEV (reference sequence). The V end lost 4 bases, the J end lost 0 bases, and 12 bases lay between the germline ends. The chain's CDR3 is CASSSRGAANTGELFF. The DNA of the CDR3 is TGTGCCAGCAGTTCCCGAGGAGCGGCGAACACCGGGGAGCTGTTTTTT.

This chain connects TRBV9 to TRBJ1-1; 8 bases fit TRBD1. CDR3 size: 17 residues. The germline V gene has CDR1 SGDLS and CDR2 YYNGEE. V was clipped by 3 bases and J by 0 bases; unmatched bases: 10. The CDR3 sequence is CASSAGTGFDLNTEAFF. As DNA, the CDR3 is TGTGCCAGCAGCGCCGGGACAGGCTTCGACCTGAACACTGAAGCTTTCTTT.

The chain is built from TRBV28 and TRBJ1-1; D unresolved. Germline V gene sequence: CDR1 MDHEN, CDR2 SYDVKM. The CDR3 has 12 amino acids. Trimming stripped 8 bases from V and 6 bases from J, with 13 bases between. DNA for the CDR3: TGTGCCAGCGCTCCCCGGAGGGCTGAAGCTTTCTTT. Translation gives CASAPRRAEAFF.

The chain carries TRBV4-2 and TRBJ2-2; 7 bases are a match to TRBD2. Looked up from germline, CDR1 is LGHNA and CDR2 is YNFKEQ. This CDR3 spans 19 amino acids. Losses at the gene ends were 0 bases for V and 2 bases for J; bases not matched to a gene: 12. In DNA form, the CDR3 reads TGTGCCAGCAGCCAAGATCGGGCTAGCGGTCTTACCAACACCGGGGAGCTGTTTTTT. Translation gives CASSQDRASGLTNTGELFF.

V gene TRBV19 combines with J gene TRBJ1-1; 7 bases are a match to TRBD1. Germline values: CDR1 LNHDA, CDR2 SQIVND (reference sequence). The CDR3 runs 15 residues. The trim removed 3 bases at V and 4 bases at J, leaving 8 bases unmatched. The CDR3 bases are TGTGCCAGTAGTATGCCTGAGGGGGCTCGCACTGAAGCTTTCTTT. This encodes CASSMPEGARTEAFF.

CDR3 amino acids: CAISLQGSNTEAFF. CDR3 nucleotide sequence: TGTGCCATCAGTCTACAGGGATCGAACACTGAAGCTTTCTTT. The chain is built from TRBV10-3 and TRBJ1-1, with D possibly matching TRBD1 (6 bases). Trimming removed 5 bases at V and 1 base at J, with 11 bases between. The CDR3 length is 14 residues. Germline assignment: CDR1 ENHRY and CDR2 SYGVKD.

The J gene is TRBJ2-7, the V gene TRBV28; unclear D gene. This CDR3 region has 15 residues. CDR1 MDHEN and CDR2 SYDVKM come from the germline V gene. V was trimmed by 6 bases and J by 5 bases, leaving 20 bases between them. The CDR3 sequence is CASRPSARYIHEQYF. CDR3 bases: TGTGCCAGCAGACCGTCGGCTAGATATATCCACGAGCAGTACTTC.

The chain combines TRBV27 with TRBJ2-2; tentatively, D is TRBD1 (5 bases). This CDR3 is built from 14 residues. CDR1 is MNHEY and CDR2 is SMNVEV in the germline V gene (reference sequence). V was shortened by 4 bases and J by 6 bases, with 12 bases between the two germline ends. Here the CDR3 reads CASSYYTGAGELFF. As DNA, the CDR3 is TGTGCCAGCAGTTACTACACAGGCGCCGGGGAGCTGTTTTTT.

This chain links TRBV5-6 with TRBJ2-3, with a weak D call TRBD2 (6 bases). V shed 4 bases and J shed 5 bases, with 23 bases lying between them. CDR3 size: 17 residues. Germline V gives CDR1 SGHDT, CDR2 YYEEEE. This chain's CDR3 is CASSPRSRGGEVDTQYF. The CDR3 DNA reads TGTGCCAGCAGCCCCCGTTCCCGTGGAGGGGAGGTAGATACGCAGTATTTT.

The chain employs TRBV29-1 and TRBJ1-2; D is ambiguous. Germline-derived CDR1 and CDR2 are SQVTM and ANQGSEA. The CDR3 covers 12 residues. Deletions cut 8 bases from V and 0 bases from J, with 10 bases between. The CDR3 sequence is CSLYEANYGYTF. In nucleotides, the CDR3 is TGCAGCCTGTATGAGGCTAACTATGGCTACACCTTC. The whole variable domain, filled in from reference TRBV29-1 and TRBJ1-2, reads SAVISQKPSRDICQRGTSLTIQCQVDSQVTMMFWYRQQPGQSLTLIATANQGSEATYESGFVIDKFPISRPNLTFSTLTVSNMSPEDSSIYLCSLYEANYGYTFGSGTRLTVV.

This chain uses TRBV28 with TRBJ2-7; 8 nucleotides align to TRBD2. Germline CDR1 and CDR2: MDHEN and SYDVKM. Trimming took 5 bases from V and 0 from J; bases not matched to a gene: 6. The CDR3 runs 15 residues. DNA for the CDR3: TGTGCCAGCAGTAGGGCGGGGGGCGACTCCTACGAGCAGTACTTC. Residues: CASSRAGGDSYEQYF.

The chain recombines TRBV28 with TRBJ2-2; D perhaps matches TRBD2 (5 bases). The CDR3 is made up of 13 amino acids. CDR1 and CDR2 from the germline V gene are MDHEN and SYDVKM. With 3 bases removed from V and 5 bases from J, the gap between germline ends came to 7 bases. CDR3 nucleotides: TGTGCCAGCAGTTTGGGCGGGACCGGGGAGCTGTTTTTT. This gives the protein CASSLGGTGELFF.

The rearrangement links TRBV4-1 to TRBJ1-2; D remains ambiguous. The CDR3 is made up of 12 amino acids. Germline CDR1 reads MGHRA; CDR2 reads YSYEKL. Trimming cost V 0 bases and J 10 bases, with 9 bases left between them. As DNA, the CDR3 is TGCGCCAGCAGCCAAGATTGGGGAGTCTACACCTTC. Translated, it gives CASSQDWGVYTF.

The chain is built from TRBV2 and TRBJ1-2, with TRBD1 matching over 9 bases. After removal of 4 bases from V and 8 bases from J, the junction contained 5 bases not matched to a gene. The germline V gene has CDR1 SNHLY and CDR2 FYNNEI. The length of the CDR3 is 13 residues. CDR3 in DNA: TGTGCCAGCAGTGGGGGGACAGGGAACGGCTACACCTTC. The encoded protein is CASSGGTGNGYTF.

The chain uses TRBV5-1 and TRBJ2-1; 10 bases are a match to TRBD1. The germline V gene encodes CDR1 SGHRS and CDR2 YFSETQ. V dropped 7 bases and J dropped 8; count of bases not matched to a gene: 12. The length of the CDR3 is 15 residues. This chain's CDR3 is CASHPRTGGGDEQFF. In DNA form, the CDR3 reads TGCGCCAGCCACCCCCGGACAGGGGGAGGCGATGAGCAGTTCTTC. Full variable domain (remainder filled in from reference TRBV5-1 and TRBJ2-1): KAGVTQTPRYLIKTRGQQVTLSCSPISGHRSVSWYQQTPGQGLQFLFEYFSETQRNKGNFPGRFSGRQFSNSRSEMNVSTLELGDSALYLCASHPRTGGGDEQFFGPGTRLTVL.

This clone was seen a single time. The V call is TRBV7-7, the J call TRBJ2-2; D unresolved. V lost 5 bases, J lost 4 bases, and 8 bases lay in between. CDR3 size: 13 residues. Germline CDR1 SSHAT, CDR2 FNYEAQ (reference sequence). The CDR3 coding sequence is TGTGCCAGCAGCCCAGCGACCACCGGGGAGCTGTTTTTT. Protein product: CASSPATTGELFF.

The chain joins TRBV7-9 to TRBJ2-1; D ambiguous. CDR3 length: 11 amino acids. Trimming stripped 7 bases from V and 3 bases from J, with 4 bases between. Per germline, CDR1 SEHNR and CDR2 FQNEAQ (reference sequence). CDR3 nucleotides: TGTGCCAGCAACAACTACAATGAGCAGTTCTTC. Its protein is CASNNYNEQFF.

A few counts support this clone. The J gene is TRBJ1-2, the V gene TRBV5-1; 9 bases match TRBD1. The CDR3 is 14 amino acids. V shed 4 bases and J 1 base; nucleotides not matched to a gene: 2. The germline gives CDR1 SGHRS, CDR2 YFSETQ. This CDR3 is CASSPDRGNYGYTF. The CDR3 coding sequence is TGCGCCAGCAGCCCGGACAGGGGTAACTATGGCTACACCTTC.

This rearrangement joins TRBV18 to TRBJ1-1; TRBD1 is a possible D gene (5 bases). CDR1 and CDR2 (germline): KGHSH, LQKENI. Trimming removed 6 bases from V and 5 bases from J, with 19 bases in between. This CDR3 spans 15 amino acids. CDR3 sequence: CASSFGDSTRTEAFF. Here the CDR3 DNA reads TGTGCCAGCTCTTTCGGGGACTCAACGCGGACTGAAGCTTTCTTT.

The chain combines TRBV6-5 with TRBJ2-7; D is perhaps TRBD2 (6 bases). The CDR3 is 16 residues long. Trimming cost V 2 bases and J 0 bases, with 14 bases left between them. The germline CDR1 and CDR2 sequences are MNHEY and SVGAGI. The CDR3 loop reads CASSYGGNRHSYEQYF. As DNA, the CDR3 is TGTGCCAGCAGTTACGGGGGGAACAGACACTCCTACGAGCAGTACTTC.

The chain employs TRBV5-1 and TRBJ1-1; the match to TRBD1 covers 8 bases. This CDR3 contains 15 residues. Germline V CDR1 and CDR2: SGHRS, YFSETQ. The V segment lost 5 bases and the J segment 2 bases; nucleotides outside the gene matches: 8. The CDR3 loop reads CASRNSGTGNTEAFF. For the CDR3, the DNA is TGCGCCAGCAGAAATTCCGGGACAGGCAACACTGAAGCTTTCTTT.

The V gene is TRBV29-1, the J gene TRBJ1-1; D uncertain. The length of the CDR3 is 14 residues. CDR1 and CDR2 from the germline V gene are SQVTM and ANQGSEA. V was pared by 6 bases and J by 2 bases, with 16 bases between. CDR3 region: CSVATVNLNTEAFF. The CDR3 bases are TGCAGCGTCGCTACAGTAAATCTAAACACTGAAGCTTTCTTT.

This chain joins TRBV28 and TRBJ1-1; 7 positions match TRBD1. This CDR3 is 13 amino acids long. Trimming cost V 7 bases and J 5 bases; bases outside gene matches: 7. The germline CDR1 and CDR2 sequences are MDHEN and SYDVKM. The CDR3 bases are TGTGCCAGCACCAGGACAGGAGGGACTGAAGCTTTCTTT. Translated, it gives CASTRTGGTEAFF.

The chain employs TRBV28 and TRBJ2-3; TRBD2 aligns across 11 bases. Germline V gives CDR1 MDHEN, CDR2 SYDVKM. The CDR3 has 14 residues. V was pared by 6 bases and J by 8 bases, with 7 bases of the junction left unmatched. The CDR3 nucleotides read TGTGCCAGCAGGTCGACTAGCGGGATAGGTACGCAGTATTTT. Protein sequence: CASRSTSGIGTQYF.